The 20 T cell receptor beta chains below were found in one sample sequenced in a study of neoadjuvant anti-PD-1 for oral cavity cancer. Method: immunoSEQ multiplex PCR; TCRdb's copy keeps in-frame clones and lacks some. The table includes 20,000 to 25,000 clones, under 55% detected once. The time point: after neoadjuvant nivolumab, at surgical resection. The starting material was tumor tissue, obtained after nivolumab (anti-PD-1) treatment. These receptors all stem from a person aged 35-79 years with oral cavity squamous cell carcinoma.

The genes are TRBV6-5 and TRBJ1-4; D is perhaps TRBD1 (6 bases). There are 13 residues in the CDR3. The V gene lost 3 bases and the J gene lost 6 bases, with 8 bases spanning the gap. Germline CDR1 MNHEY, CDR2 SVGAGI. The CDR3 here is CASSYRTDEKLFF. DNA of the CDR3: TGTGCCAGCAGTTATCGGACAGATGAAAAACTGTTTTTT.

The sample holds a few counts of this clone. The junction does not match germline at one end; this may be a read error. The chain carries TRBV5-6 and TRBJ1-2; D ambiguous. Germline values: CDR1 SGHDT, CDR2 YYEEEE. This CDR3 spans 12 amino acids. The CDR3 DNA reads TGTGCCAGCAGCTTGGTGGCCAGTCGGGCCTCCTTC. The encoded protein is CASSLVASRASF.

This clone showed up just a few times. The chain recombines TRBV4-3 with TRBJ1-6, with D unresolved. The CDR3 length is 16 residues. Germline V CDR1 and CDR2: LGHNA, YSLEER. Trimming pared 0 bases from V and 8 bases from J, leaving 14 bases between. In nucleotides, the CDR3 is TGCGCCAGCAGCCAAGAGGGCGGAATGCCTTATTCACCCCTCCACTTT. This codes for CASSQEGGMPYSPLHF.

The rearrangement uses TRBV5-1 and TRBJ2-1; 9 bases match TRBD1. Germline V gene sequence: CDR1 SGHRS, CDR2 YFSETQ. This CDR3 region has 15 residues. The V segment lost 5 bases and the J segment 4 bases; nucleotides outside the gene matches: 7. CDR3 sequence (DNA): TGCGCCAGCAGAGCCTCCGGGACAGGGTACAATGAGCAGTTCTTC. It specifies CASRASGTGYNEQFF.

CDR3 loop: CASSLVNPGLAVADTQYF. CDR3 bases: TGTGCCAGCAGCTTAGTCAACCCGGGACTAGCGGTCGCAGATACGCAGTATTTT. This chain joins TRBV7-8 and TRBJ2-3; 11 bases are shared with TRBD2. The CDR3 extends over 18 amino acids. The V gene's germline CDR1 is SGHVS and CDR2 FQNEAQ. J was trimmed by 4 bases and V by 1 base; bases with no gene match: 10.

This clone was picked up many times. The chain's CDR3 is CASSPGVSYEQYF. The CDR3 DNA sequence: TGTGCCAGCAGCCCAGGGGTCTCCTACGAGCAGTACTTC. V and J are TRBV7-6 and TRBJ2-7; weak D call: TRBD1 (6 bases). There are 13 residues in the CDR3. The ends were cut back, 5 bases at V and 0 bases at J, with 8 bases in the middle. The germline V gene encodes CDR1 SGHVS and CDR2 FNYEAQ.

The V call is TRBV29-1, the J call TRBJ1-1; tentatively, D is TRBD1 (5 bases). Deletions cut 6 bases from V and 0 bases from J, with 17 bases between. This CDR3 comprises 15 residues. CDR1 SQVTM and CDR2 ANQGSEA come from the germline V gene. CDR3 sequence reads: CSVANGGGMNTEAFF. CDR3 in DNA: TGCAGCGTCGCGAACGGGGGGGGGATGAACACTGAAGCTTTCTTT.

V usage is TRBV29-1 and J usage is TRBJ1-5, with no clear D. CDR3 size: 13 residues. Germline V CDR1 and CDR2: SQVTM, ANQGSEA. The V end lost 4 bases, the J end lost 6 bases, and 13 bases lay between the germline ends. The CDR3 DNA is TGCAGCGTTGGGCCCCTTTACGGTCAGCCCCAGCATTTT. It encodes CSVGPLYGQPQHF.

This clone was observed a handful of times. DNA for the CDR3: TGTGCCAGCAGCTTGCCGGGACTAGCGGGGGGCACCTACAATGAGCAGTTCTTC. It encodes CASSLPGLAGGTYNEQFF. The genes are TRBV2 and TRBJ2-1; 15 bases agree with TRBD2. The CDR3 length is 18 residues. The J segment lost 2 bases and the V segment lost 6 bases, leaving 8 bases of the junction unmatched. Germline CDR1 reads SNHLY; CDR2 reads FYNNEI.

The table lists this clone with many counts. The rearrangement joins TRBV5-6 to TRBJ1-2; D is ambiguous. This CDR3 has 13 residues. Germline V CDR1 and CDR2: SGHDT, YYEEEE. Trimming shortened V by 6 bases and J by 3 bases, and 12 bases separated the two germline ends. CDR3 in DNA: TGTGCCAGCACCCTGAGCCCTGACTATGGCTACACCTTC. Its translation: CASTLSPDYGYTF.

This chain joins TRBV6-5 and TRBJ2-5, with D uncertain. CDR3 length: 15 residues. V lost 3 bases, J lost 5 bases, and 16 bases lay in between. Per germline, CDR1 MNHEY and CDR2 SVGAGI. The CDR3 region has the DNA TGTGCCAGCAGTTATGGTACTGGTGGTAGGGAGACCCAGTACTTC. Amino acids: CASSYGTGGRETQYF.

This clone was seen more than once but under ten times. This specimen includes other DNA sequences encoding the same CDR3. CDR3 residues: CASSLGQGGTDTQYF. Written as DNA, the CDR3 is TGTGCCAGCAGTTTGGGGCAGGGGGGCACAGATACGCAGTATTTT. The chain has TRBV28 and TRBJ2-3; 7 bases agree with TRBD1. Germline V gene data show CDR1 as MDHEN and CDR2 as SYDVKM. V gave up 3 bases and J gave up 1 base; unmatched junction bases: 4. The CDR3 covers 15 residues.

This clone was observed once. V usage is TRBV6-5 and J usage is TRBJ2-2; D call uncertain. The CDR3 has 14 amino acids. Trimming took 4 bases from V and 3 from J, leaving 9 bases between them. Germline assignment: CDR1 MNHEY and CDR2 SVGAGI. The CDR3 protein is CASSSGHDTGELFF. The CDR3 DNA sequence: TGTGCCAGCAGTTCCGGCCACGACACCGGGGAGCTGTTTTTT.

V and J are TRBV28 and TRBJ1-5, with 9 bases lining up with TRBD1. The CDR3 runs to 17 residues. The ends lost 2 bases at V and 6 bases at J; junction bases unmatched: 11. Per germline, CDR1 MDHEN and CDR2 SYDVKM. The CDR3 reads CASSLRTGVGLGQPQHF. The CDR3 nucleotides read TGTGCCAGCAGTTTACGGACAGGGGTAGGGCTCGGTCAGCCCCAGCATTTT.

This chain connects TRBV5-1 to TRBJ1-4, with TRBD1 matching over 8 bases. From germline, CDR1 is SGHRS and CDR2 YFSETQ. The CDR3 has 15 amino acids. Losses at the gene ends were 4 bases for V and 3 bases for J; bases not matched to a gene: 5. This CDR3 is CASSLQTGANEKLFF. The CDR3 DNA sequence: TGCGCCAGCAGCCTCCAGACAGGGGCTAATGAAAAACTGTTTTTT.

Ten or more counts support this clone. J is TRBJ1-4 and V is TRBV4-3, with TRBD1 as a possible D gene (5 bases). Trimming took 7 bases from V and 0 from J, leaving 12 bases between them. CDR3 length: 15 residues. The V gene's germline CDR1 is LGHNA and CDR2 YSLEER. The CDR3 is CASKRDHATNEKLFF. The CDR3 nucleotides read TGCGCCAGCAAAAGGGACCATGCAACTAATGAAAAACTGTTTTTT.

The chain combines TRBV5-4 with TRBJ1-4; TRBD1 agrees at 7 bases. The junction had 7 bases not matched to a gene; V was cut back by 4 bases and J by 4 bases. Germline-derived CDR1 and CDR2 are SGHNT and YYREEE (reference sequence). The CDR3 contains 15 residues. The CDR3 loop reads CASSQGGGFNEKLFF. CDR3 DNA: TGTGCCAGCAGCCAGGGGGGTGGATTTAATGAAAAACTGTTTTTT.

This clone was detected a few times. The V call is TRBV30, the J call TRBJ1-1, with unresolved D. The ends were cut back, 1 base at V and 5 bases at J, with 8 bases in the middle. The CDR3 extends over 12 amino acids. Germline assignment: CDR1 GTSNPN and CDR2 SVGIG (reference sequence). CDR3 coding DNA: TGTGCCTGGAGTGGGCTGAGAACTGAAGCTTTCTTT. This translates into CAWSGLRTEAFF.

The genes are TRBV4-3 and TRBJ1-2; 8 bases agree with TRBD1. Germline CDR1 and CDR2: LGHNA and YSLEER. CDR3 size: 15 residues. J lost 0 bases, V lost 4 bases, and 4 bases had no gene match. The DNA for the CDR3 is TGCGCCAGCAGCCTTTCAGGGGGCACTAACTATGGCTACACCTTC. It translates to CASSLSGGTNYGYTF.

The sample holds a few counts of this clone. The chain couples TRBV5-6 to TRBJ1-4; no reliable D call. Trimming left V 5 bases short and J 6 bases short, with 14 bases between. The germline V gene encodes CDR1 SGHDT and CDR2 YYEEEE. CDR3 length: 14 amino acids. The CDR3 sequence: CASREVWADEKLFF. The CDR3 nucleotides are TGTGCCAGCAGAGAGGTCTGGGCGGATGAAAAACTGTTTTTT.